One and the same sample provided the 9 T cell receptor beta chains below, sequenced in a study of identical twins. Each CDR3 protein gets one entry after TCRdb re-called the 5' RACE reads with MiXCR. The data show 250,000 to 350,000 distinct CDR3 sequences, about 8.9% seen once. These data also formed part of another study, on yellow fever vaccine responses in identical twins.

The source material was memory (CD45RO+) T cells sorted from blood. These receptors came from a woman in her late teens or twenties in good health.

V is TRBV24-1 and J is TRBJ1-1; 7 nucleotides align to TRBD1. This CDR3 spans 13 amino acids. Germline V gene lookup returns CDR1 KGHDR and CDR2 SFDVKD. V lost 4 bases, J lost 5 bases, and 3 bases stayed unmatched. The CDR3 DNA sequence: TGTGCCACCAGTGACCCGACAGGGACTGAAGCTTTCTTT. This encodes CATSDPTGTEAFF.

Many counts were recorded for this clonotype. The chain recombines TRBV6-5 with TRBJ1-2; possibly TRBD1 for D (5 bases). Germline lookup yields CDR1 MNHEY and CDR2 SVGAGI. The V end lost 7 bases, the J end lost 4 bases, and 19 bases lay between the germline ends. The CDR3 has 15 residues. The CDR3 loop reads CASTYYRDSGYGYTF. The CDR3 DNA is TGTGCCAGCACCTACTATCGCGACAGCGGCTATGGCTACACCTTC.

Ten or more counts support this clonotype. This CDR3 is CASRDPAGAGGVRGELFF. CDR3 in DNA: TGTGCCAGCAGGGACCCTGCAGGAGCGGGAGGTGTCCGCGGGGAGCTGTTTTTT. The chain uses TRBV2 and TRBJ2-2; TRBD2 matches at 9 bases. This CDR3 has 18 residues. J was trimmed by 7 bases and V by 6 bases; bases with no gene match: 18. The V gene's germline CDR1 is SNHLY and CDR2 FYNNEI.

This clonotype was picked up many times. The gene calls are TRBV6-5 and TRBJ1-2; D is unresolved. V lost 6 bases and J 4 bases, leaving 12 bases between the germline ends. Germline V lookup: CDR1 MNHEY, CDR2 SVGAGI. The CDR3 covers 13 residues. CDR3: CASSQVGTYGYTF. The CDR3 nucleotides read TGTGCCAGCAGCCAGGTGGGAACCTATGGCTACACCTTC.

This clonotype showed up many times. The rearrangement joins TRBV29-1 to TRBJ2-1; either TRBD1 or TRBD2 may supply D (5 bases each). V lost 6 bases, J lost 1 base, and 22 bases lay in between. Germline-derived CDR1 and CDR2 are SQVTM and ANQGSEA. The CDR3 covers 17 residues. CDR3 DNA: TGCAGCGTCTACTTGGCGGGCAGGGTGGGTTCCTACAATGAGCAGTTCTTC. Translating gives CSVYLAGRVGSYNEQFF.

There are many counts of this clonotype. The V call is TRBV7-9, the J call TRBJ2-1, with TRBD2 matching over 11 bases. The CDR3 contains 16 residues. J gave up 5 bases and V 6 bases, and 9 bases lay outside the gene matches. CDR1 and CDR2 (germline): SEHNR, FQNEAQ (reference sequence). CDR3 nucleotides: TGTGCCAGCAGTCCAACCGGGACTAGCGGAAACAATGAGCAGTTCTTC. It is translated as CASSPTGTSGNNEQFF.

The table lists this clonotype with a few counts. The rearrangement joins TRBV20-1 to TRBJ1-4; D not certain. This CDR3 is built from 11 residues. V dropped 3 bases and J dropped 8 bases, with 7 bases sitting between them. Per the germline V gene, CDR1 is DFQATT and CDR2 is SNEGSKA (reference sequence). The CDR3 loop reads CSASQTEKLFF. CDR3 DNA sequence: TGCAGTGCTAGTCAGACCGAAAAACTGTTTTTT.

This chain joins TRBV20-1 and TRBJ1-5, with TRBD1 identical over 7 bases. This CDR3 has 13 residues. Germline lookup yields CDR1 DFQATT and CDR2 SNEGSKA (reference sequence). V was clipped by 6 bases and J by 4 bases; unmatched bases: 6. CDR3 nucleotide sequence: TGCAGTGCCAAGGGACAGACGAATCAGCCCCAGCATTTT. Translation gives CSAKGQTNQPQHF.

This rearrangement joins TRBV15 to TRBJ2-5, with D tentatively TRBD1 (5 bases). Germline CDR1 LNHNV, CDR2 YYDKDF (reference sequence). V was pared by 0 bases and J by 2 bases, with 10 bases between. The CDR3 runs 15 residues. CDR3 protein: CATSRDRGMQETQYF. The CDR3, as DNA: TGTGCCACCAGCAGAGATAGGGGAATGCAAGAGACCCAGTACTTC.